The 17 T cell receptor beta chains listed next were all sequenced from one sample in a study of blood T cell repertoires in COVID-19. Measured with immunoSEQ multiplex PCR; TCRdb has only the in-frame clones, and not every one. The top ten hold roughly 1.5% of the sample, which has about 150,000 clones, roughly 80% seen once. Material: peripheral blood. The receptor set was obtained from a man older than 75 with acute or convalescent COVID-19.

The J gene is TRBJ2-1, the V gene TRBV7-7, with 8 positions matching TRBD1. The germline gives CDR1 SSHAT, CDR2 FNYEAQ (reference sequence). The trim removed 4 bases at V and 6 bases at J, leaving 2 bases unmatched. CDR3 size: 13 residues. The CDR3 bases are TGTGCCAGCAGCTGGACAGGGTCCAATGAGCAGTTCTTC. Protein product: CASSWTGSNEQFF.

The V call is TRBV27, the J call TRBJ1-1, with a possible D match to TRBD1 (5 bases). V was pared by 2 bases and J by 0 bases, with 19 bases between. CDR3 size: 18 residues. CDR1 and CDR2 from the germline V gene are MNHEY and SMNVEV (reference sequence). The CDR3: CASSLSFGLGGVNTEAFF. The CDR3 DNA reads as TGTGCCAGCAGTTTAAGTTTCGGTTTGGGGGGGGTGAACACTGAAGCTTTCTTT.

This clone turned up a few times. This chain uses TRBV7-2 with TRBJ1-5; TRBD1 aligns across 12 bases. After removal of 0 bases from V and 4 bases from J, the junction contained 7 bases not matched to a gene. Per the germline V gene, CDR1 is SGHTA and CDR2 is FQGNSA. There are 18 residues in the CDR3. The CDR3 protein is CASSLAGTGGFGNQPQHF. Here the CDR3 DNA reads TGTGCCAGCAGCTTAGCCGGGACAGGGGGCTTCGGGAATCAGCCCCAGCATTTT.

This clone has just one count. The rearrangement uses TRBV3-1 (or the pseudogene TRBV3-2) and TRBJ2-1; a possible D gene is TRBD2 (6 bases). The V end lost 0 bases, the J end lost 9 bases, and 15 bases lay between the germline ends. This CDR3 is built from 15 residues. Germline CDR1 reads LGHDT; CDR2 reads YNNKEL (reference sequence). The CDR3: CASSQELLGGGEQFF. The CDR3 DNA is TGTGCCAGCAGCCAAGAATTACTTGGGGGAGGTGAGCAGTTCTTC.

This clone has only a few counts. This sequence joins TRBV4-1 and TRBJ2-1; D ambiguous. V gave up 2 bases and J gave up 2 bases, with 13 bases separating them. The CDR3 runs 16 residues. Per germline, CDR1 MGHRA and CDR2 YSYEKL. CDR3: CASSQRGQIAYNEQFF. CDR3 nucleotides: TGCGCCAGCAGCCAAAGAGGTCAGATCGCCTACAATGAGCAGTTCTTC.

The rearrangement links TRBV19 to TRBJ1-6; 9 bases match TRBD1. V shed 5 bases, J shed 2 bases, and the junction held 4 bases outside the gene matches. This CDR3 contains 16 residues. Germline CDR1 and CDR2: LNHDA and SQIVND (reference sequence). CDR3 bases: TGTGCCAGTAGTCAACAGGGGGCCCCCTATAATTCACCCCTCCACTTT. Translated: CASSQQGAPYNSPLHF.

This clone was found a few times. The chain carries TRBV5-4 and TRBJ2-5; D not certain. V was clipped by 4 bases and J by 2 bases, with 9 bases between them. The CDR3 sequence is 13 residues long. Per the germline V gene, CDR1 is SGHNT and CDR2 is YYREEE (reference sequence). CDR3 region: CASSQQTQETQYF. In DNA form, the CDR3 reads TGTGCCAGCAGCCAACAGACACAAGAGACCCAGTACTTC.

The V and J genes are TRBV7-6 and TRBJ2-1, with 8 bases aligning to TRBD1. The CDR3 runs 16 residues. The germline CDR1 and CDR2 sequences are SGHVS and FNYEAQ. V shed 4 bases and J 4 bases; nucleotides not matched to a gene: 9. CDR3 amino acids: CASSSDREVQYNEQFF. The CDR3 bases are TGTGCCAGCAGCTCGGACAGGGAGGTCCAGTACAATGAGCAGTTCTTC.

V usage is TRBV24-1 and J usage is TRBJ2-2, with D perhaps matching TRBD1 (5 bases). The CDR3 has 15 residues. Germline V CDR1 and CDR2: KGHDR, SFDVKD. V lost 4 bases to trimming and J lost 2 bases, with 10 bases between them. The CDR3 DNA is TGTGCCACCAGTGACACGACAGTTAACACCGGGGAGCTGTTTTTT. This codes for CATSDTTVNTGELFF.

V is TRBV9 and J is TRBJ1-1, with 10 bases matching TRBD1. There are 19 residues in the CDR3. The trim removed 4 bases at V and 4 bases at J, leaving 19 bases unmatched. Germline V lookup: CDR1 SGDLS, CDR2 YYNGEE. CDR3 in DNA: TGTGCCAGCAGCCCCGACCGGTGGGACAGGGGATCGCGCCCCACTGAAGCTTTCTTT. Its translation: CASSPDRWDRGSRPTEAFF.

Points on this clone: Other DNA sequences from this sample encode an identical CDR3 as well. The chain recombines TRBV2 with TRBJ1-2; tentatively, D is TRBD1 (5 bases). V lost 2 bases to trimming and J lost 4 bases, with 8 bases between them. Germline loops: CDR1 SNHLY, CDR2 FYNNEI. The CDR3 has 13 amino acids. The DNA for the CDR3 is TGTGCCAGCAGTGAAACAGGAGCCTATGGCTACACCTTC. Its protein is CASSETGAYGYTF.

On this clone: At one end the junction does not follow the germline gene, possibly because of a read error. This CDR3 is CASRGTGRSPAF. CDR3 nucleotides: TGTGCCAGCAGGGGGACAGGGCGGTCTCCGGCCTTC. This chain uses TRBV25-1 with TRBJ1-2; 9 nucleotides agree with TRBD1. CDR1 and CDR2 from the germline V gene are MGHDK and SYGVNS. CDR3 length equals 12 residues.

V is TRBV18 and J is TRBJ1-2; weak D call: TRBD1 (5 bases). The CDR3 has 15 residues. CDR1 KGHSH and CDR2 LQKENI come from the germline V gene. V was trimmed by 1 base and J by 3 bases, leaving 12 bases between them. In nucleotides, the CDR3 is TGTGCCAGCTCACCACTCCAGGGATCCGACTATGGCTACACCTTC. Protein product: CASSPLQGSDYGYTF. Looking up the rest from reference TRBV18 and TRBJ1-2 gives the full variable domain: NAGVMQNPRHLVRRRGQEARLRCSPMKGHSHVYWYRQLPEEGLKFMVYLQKENIIDESGMPKERFSAEFPKEGPSILRIQQVVRGDSAAYFCASSPLQGSDYGYTFGSGTRLTVV.

The CDR3 nucleotides read TGTGCCAGCAGTGGACTCGCGGGGGGCAACGAGCAGTACGTC. It is translated as CASSGLAGGNEQYV. The gene calls are TRBV28 and TRBJ2-7; the match to TRBD2 covers 8 bases. The CDR3 consists of 14 residues. From germline, CDR1 is MDHEN and CDR2 SYDVKM. Trimming cost V 5 bases and J 5 bases; bases outside gene matches: 8.

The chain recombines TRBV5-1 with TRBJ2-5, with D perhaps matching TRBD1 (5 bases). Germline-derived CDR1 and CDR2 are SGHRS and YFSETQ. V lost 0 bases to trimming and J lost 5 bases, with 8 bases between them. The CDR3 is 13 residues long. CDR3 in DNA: TGCGCCAGCAGCTTGGAGTGGGGCGAGACCCAGTACTTC. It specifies CASSLEWGETQYF.

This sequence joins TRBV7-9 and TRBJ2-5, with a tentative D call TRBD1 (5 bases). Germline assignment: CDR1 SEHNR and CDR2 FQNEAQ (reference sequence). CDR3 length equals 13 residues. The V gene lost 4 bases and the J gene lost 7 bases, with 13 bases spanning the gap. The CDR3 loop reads CASSSDSTATQYF. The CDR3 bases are TGTGCCAGCAGCTCTGACAGTACGGCGACCCAGTACTTC.

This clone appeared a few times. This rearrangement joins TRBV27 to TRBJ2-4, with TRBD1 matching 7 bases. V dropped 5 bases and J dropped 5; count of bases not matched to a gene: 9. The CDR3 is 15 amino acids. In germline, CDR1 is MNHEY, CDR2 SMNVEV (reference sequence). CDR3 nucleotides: TGTGCCAGCAGTCCAATGACAGGGTTTGAAAACATTCAGTACTTC. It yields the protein CASSPMTGFENIQYF.